This TCR beta chain stems from a study of cytomegalovirus exposure and HLA in healthy donors (dated by TCRdb to about 2017). Concerning the study at large: According to an earlier analysis of a few hundred of the donors, some 180 million T cells yielded 117 million unique TCR beta sequences and 250 to 350 Gb of sequence data. About 300 gigabases of sequencing data and approximately 93 million unique TCR sequences were included in an early release covering roughly 600 HLA-typed donors. Among the roughly 400 genotyped donors, about 83% belonged to the genetic ancestry cluster associated with self-reported Caucasian donors. The study aimed to test whether signatures of past pathogen exposure could be identified by cataloging public T cell receptors. The study used immunosequencing to profile the T cell repertoires of more than 650 subjects and linked those repertoires to cytomegalovirus serostatus. A separate validation cohort of roughly 130 different subjects was used in addition to the approximately 700-subject first cohort. The study combined high-throughput TCR immunosequencing, statistical association of individual TCRs with disease status, and machine learning to predict cytomegalovirus infection status. To study patterns of TCR occurrence, a later analysis re-analyzed previously published TCR beta repertoires from around 700 donors and added high-resolution HLA genotyping. The later analysis used no new phenotypic data to find candidate immune exposures, relying instead on TCR beta sequences and their occurrence across donors. An earlier analysis of around 540 of the donors applied high-throughput TCR beta sequencing to assess whether each TCR beta V gene segment acted as functional or pseudogenic. Donor age, sex, ethnicity and CMV serostatus were collected together with the repertoire data. A later genetic analysis used genome-wide SNP genotypes for about 65% of the 666 donors, treating that subset as a discovery cohort. Every repertoire in the discovery cohort had been generated on one and the same sequencing platform. Both class I and class II loci were covered by HLA typing, at four-digit resolution. Typing coverage varied by locus: roughly 629-630 donors for A, B, C, DRB1 and DQB1; roughly 500 for DQA1; more than 600 for DPA1; 450 to 480 for DPB1. Four or five DR-DQ haplotypes were treated as single units for association and clustering because of strong linkage in the cohort. Among about 360 genotyped donors of the cohort, an average of approximately 240,000 unique TCR beta nucleotide sequences were sequenced per donor, 15% to 20% of them non-productive.

The cohort was made up of 666 healthy bone marrow donors. Cohort members were all nominally healthy when sampled, although unrecorded immune exposures were likely present. The donor tested CMV seropositive, placing the donor among the 250 to 350 seropositive members of the cohort. A peripheral blood sample was provided by each donor, and peripheral blood mononuclear cells were used for TCR beta sequencing. Genomic DNA was extracted from the blood cell samples with the Qiagen DNeasy Blood Extraction Kit. With respect to this clone: No antigen is known for it. No quality values exist for individual bases; no much larger clone is one base distant.

Points the paper makes about the study in general: Assigning TCR associations to individual alleles was difficult when HLA alleles, especially DR and DQ, strongly co-occurred. For the cohort, immune exposure information was limited to CMV serostatus. A group of highly shared sequence variants was considered likely to be a technical artifact of the sequencing pipeline. Some IMGT-functional V segments, including TRBV6-2 and TRBV6-3, could not be told apart with the 87-base-pair reads, so those segments were excluded. Linkage disequilibrium might explain the correlated functional status among segregating V segments, but an unknown experimental factor could not be excluded. In a later analysis, TCR association rates were found to vary across HLA loci, with the most associated TCRs seen for DRB1 alleles and the fewest for HLA-C alleles. According to a later analysis, parvovirus B19, influenza, CMV and Epstein-Barr virus appeared linked to several top co-occurrence clusters. Most CMV-associated TCR beta chains appeared to be HLA-restricted in a later analysis, and the HLA associations seemed to be driven largely by CMV exposure. The presence/absence analyses assumed that sequencing depth was roughly uniform across donors, and that assumption may not be true. A later genetic analysis reported fewer N-insertions in productive TCRs among donors in an Asian-associated ancestry cluster than the roughly 720-donor mean. A later analysis found that HLA-associated TCR beta chains were more clonally expanded and had lower generation probabilities than equally common non-associated chains. Most TCR sequences were seen in very few donors, while some public TCRs were found in many individuals. This cohort had only TCR beta chains sequenced, and the lack of alpha or paired-chain data limited which features could be detected. The classifier was reported to diagnose cytomegalovirus status with high specificity and sensitivity in both the original cohort and the validation cohort. The authors suggested that the approach could potentially be generalized to other disease states and immunological phenotypes. A later analysis associated 15,000 or so TCR beta sequences with specific HLA alleles at a false discovery rate of 0.05. The earlier analysis of fewer than 750 of the donors excluded over 15 rarely observed V segments, including chromosome 9 orphons, because counts were too low. Because HLA typing was missing for some donors at each locus, association tests included only the typed subset. An earlier analysis of approximately 600 of the donors showed that most TCR beta V segments appeared in productive rearrangements either about 87% or about 30% of the time, which broadly matched IMGT annotations. In the study, 164 TCR beta chains were listed as associated with cytomegalovirus. Three of the identified cytomegalovirus-associated TCR beta chains were confirmed in vitro to be specific for cytomegalovirus antigens. A further reported finding was that TCR beta sequences accurately predicted the HLA-A and HLA-B alleles for most subjects in the first cohort. A later genetic analysis associated a missense DCLRE1C variant with V-gene and J-gene trimming of TCR beta chains, and an independent cohort replicated the association.

The CDR3 runs 19 amino acids, cysteine and phenylalanine included. The entry retains the CDR3 DNA only, 57 bases that are in frame from base 1. The library was generated by the immunoSEQ multiplex PCR assay. For the multiplex PCR, a mixture combining 60 forward primers for TCR Vbeta segments and 13 reverse primers for TCR Jbeta segments was used. Amplification of the CDR3 region of rearranged TCR beta genes was performed with a multiplex PCR assay on genomic DNA. The amplified TCR beta libraries were sequenced on the Illumina HiSeq System as 87-base-pair reads. As for the authors' bioinformatics: A later analysis counted approximately 74 million unique TCR beta chains across the approximately 700 repertoires, and about 10 million of these chains were shared by at least two donors. Raw reads were error-corrected and collapsed into unique sequences by a nearest-neighbor algorithm in which closely related sequences were merged to remove PCR and sequencing errors. Alignment of CDR3 sequences to IMGT reference sequences was used to assign V, D and J gene segments. For a sequence to be retained, at least a six-nucleotide match to both a V gene segment and a J gene segment was required. Rearrangements were classified as productive when the CDR3 lacked stop codons and remained in frame with V and J, and all other rearrangements were classified as non-productive. Following IMGT convention, CDR3 was defined as the stretch from the second conserved V-encoded cysteine to the conserved J-encoded phenylalanine. Sequences without an unambiguous match to a single V gene segment were excluded from the earlier analysis of several hundred of the donors. An earlier analysis of several hundred of the donors classified V segments as functional when productive rearrangements were above 56.7% and as segregating when the standard deviation between donors was above 5%. A statistical classification framework was developed to diagnose cytomegalovirus status using the catalog of TCR beta chain sequences. A later analysis assigned V and J genes by comparing TCR nucleotide sequences with IMGT/GENE-DB human TR gene sequences. The TCRdist pipeline was used in a later analysis to assign CDR3 sequences and most-parsimonious VDJ recombination scenarios. In a later analysis, each TCR beta chain was defined by its CDR3 amino acid sequence together with its V-gene family, and reads lacking a unique V-gene family were excluded. As a way to deal with suspected cross-contamination and a sequencing artifact, a later analysis dropped roughly 620 nucleotide sequences that were highly shared and had low generation probability. In a later analysis, a clonal expansion index for each public chain was calculated from normalized within-repertoire ranks of inferred template counts. In a later analysis, generation probabilities were computed using a VDJ recombination model fitted to out-of-frame rearrangements, and the results were checked against IGoR. In a later analysis, hypergeometric tests were used to score TCR-TCR, TCR-HLA and TCR-CMV co-occurrence, with a repertoire-size bias correction applied to TCR pairs. A later analysis estimated false discovery rates by permuting HLA or CMV assignments 20 times. In a later analysis, co-occurring TCRs were grouped with DBSCAN, and TCRdist sequence similarity was added when clustering was performed within HLA-allele-positive subsets. For co-occurrence clustering, repertoires with fewer than 30,000 or more than 120,000 public chains were excluded, along with four or five repertoires with anomalous nucleotide sharing. As stored in TCRdb, this immuneACCESS dataset retains in-frame rearrangements with V and J assigned. A fraction of the clones does not appear; measured against another copy, unresolved V genes explain less than half of the discrepancy, and the remainder lacks a known reason. The V and J calls and clone size come from that table; D and trimming were worked out from the DNA. The sample table lists approximately 150,000 clones, about 75% of them with a count of one. The ten largest clonotypes hold under 8% of the sample.

Material for sequencing was PBMCs. This receptor chain uses TRBV21-1 and TRBJ2-2; no DNA check was done on the table's D call, TRBD1. TRBV21-1 is a pseudogene. The source of this sequence is a man aged 40-49 years in good health and CMV-seropositive. The DNA is TGTGCCAGCAGCAAACTCGACCCAAGGGGGACAGAGAACACCGGGGAGCTGTTTTTT. This encodes CASSKLDPRGTENTGELFF.